This T cell receptor (beta chain) was documented in a study of graft-versus-host responses after intestinal transplantation (dated by TCRdb to 2020 to 2022). Context from the whole study: Multivisceral, liver-intestinal, or isolated intestinal transplants were received by the recipients. Every recipient was given anti-thymocyte globulin induction, followed by approximately three years of maintenance tacrolimus and steroids. After intestinal transplantation, graft-versus-host and host-versus-graft alloreactive T cell clones in the graft, circulation and bone marrow were tracked using bulk TCR-beta CDR3 sequencing. Alloreactive clones were identified by sequencing pre-transplant mixed lymphocyte reaction products and comparing these products with unstimulated pre-transplant donor and recipient T cells. A cohort of more than 20 intestinal transplant recipients, including one retransplant, was enrolled, and 3 patients lacking pretransplant specimens were excluded. Donor T cell macrochimerism was defined as a peak of at least 4% donor T cells among recipient peripheral blood mononuclear cells. Samples from a few later patients were sequenced in-house on an Illumina MiSeq with MiXCR processing rather than by the commercial service.

The time point label for this specimen denotes: cells obtained before transplantation from donor or recipient. CD3+CD4+ and CD3+CD8+ populations were FACS-sorted from unstimulated pre-transplant donor and recipient cells taken from spleen or lymph nodes. Receptor amplification or capture employed the immunoSEQ multiplex PCR assay. For most patients, genomic DNA was isolated using the Qiagen DNeasy Blood and Tissue Kit and was shipped frozen to Adaptive Biotechnologies for TCR sequencing. Adaptive Biotechnologies carried out high-throughput TCR-beta CDR3 sequencing of genomic DNA for most patients. The source study handled its data this way. Adaptive's ImmunoSEQ software supplied the TCR sequencing data for approximately 18 patients, while MiXCR and VDJtools were used to process a few other patients. CD4 versus CD8 sorting errors were corrected by removing sequences found in both subsets at a frequency ratio below 5:1. Because the origin of CDR3 nucleotide sequences shared between donor and recipient could not be assigned, those sequences were removed. At least 2-fold expansion over unstimulated cells and a minimum CFSE-low frequency of 0.002% (template counts) or 0.001% (read counts) were required for clones to be classified as alloreactive. A clone was considered mappable if detected in the sequenced pre-transplant spleen, lymph node, or MLR CFSE-low populations of the donor or recipient. Cumulative frequency of alloreactive clones was calculated as a percentage of all sequences weighted by copy number. In its TCRdb copy, this immuneACCESS table keeps in-frame sequences only and misses some clones. Where compared with another copy, unresolved V genes explain less than half of these, and the others have no known cause. V, J and clone size derive from that table, while D and trimming were established from the DNA sequence. For this sample the table gives approximately 88,000 clones, of which less than 95% were detected only once. The ten largest clonotypes hold roughly 0.18% of the sample.

Concerning this clone: Its target antigen remains unknown. Base qualities are missing; no much larger clone stands one base away.

General findings and caveats noted by the study authors: The relatively low number and heterogeneity of intestinal transplant patients limited the conclusions. Early after transplant, peak levels of circulating GvH clones were associated with declines in HvG clones. Patients with donor T cell macrochimerism had high GvH to HvG T cell clonal ratios in their allografts. GvH clones were detected in recipient bone marrow, and some of these GvH clones were observed earlier in ileal mucosa or blood, consistent with an intestinal mucosal origin.

This material consisted of unstimulated CD4+ T cells sorted from spleen or lymph node cells, taken before transplant. The TCR was taken from a human donor who was the organ donor for an intestinal transplant.

This receptor carries the CDR3 CASSLAGVRDTQYF. The DNA sequence is as follows: TGTGCCAGTAGTTTAGCGGGGGTAAGAGATACGCAGTATTTT. The chain employs TRBV19 and TRBJ2-3, with 9 bases matching TRBD2. The CDR3 spans 14 residues, from the cysteine through the phenylalanine. Only CDR3 DNA is held: 42 bases, read in frame from base 1. V loses 5 bases at its end and J loses 5 bases; junction bases beyond the gene matches: 5. As encoded in the germline V gene (reference sequence), CDR1 is LNHDA while CDR2 is SQIVND.